These 32 T cell receptor beta chains were sequenced from one sample in a study of regulatory T cells in long-lasting Graves disease. For TCR beta, libraries came from iRepertoire HTBI primers and Arm-PCR of CDR3 regions. Via MiXCR, TCRdb re-called the multiplex PCR reads, giving one row per CDR3 protein. The sample lists 400,000 to 550,000 distinct CDR3 sequences, 14% to 15% occurring once. Time point reported: newly diagnosed GD, antithyroid drugs for less than 3 months. The TCR library was prepared using RNA isolated from PBMCs. In addition, the sample was reused for a study of T cells in Graves' hyperthyroidism and ophthalmopathy.

Source: peripheral blood mononuclear cells (PBMCs), taken at new diagnosis, from a patient treated with antithyroid drugs. Receptor source: a woman between 25 and 40 years old with Graves disease.

This clonotype has a single count. The V call is TRBV30, the J call TRBJ2-1, with TRBD1 identical over 7 bases. Germline V lookup: CDR1 GTSNPN, CDR2 SVGIG (reference sequence). V lost 2 bases to trimming and J lost 7 bases; unmatched junction nucleotides: 5. The CDR3 runs to 13 residues. CDR3 in DNA: TGTGCCTGGAGTTATGGACAGGCAAATGAGCAGTTCTTC. Protein product: CAWSYGQANEQFF. The whole variable domain, remainder taken from reference TRBV30 and TRBJ2-1, is SQTIHQWPATLVQPVGSPLSLECTVEGTSNPNLYWYRQAAGRGLQLLFYSVGIGQISSEVPQNLSASRPQDRQFILSSKKLLLSDSGFYLCAWSYGQANEQFFGPGTRLTVL.

The table lists this clonotype with many counts. This chain links TRBV7-3 with TRBJ2-1; D may be TRBD2 (6 bases). CDR3 size: 15 residues. V was pared by 6 bases and J by 0 bases, with 12 bases between. From germline, CDR1 is SGHTA and CDR2 FQGTGA. The CDR3 bases are TGTGCCAGCAGTCCGGACTATTCCTCCTACAATGAGCAGTTCTTC. This sequence encodes CASSPDYSSYNEQFF.

This clonotype was detected only a few times. The J gene is TRBJ1-2, the V gene TRBV9; TRBD1 matches 7 bases. V was pared by 1 base and J by 7 bases, with 10 bases of the junction left unmatched. The germline gives CDR1 SGDLS, CDR2 YYNGEE. There are 15 residues in the CDR3. CDR3: CASSVRGGTVSGYTF. CDR3 nucleotides: TGTGCCAGCAGCGTAAGGGGAGGGACAGTCTCTGGCTACACCTTC.

The rearrangement links TRBV29-1 to TRBJ1-1; no reliable D call. Germline CDR1 reads SQVTM; CDR2 reads ANQGSEA. The V end lost 5 bases, the J end lost 3 bases, and 7 bases lay between the germline ends. The CDR3 is 11 amino acids. Written as DNA, the CDR3 is TGCAGCGTTCCTAGGGACACTGAAGCTTTCTTT. It yields the protein CSVPRDTEAFF.

In this sample, this clonotype turned up many times. The chain uses TRBV6-5 and TRBJ2-3, with 13 bases aligning to TRBD2. Germline CDR1 MNHEY, CDR2 SVGAGI. Trimming cost V 0 bases and J 1 base; bases outside gene matches: 10. This CDR3 spans 20 amino acids. The CDR3 sequence is CASSYSGLAGAVGGTDTQYF. The CDR3 nucleotides are TGTGCCAGCAGTTACTCTGGACTAGCGGGAGCGGTAGGAGGCACAGATACGCAGTATTTT.

This clonotype was seen ten or more times. The chain recombines TRBV9 with TRBJ2-1, with D perhaps being TRBD1 or TRBD2 (6 bases each). Trimming pared 7 bases from V and 8 bases from J, leaving 22 bases between. The germline gives CDR1 SGDLS, CDR2 YYNGEE. The CDR3 spans 15 residues. CDR3 sequence reads: CASSGITEGGDEQFF. The DNA for the CDR3 is TGTGCCAGCTCCGGCATAACCGAGGGGGGCGATGAGCAGTTCTTC.

This clonotype was seen at least ten times. The rearrangement joins TRBV3-1 to TRBJ2-7, with TRBD2 matching 8 bases. In germline, CDR1 is LGHDT, CDR2 YNNKEL (reference sequence). CDR3 length equals 16 residues. V was pared by 1 base and J by 8 bases, with 13 bases of the junction left unmatched. CDR3 protein: CASSQARAGVGGQQYF. CDR3 nucleotides: TGTGCCAGCAGCCAAGCCCGAGCGGGAGTAGGAGGGCAGCAGTACTTC.

This clonotype was seen at least ten times. The chain combines TRBV6-1 with TRBJ2-5; 7 bases match TRBD1. The trim removed 6 bases at V and 5 bases at J, leaving 12 bases unmatched. The CDR3 length is 15 residues. Germline V CDR1 and CDR2: MNHNS, SASEGT. The CDR3 loop reads CASSTGVGSFETQYF. The CDR3 DNA reads as TGTGCCAGCAGCACAGGGGTGGGGAGTTTTGAGACCCAGTACTTC.

This clonotype occurred many times. The chain combines TRBV5-6 with TRBJ1-1; no clear D. The ends were cut back, 7 bases at V and 7 bases at J, with 14 bases in the middle. The germline CDR1 and CDR2 sequences are SGHDT and YYEEEE. The CDR3 is 12 amino acids. CDR3 nucleotides: TGTGCCAGCGGAGCCTTGACCGGTGAAGCTTTCTTT. It is translated as CASGALTGEAFF.

This clonotype has just a few counts. This sequence joins TRBV10-2 and TRBJ1-5, with 7 nucleotides matching TRBD1. Trimming removed 6 bases from V and 5 bases from J; junction bases left unmatched: 7. The CDR3 has 14 amino acids. Germline V lookup: CDR1 WSHSY, CDR2 SAAADI. CDR3 amino acids: CASRLTGQDQPQHF. CDR3 in DNA: TGCGCCAGCAGATTGACAGGGCAGGATCAGCCCCAGCATTTT.

The chain carries TRBV14 and TRBJ2-7; no clear D gene. The CDR3 consists of 16 residues. Germline V gene data show CDR1 as SGHDN and CDR2 as FVKESK. Trimming took off 3 bases at V and 9 bases at J, with 24 bases between the two ends. The CDR3 DNA follows: TGTGCCAGCAGCCACCCTAACTGTGGGATAAAAATCGTGCAGTACTTC. Protein: CASSHPNCGIKIVQYF.

To note about this clonotype: A read error is possible here, since a much larger clone lies one base away. V usage is TRBV7-3 and J usage is TRBJ1-2, with D uncertain. The CDR3 has 13 residues. Germline CDR1 and CDR2: SGHTA and FQGTGA. Here the CDR3 reads CVSSLDGTYGYTF. CDR3 sequence (DNA): TGTGTCAGCAGCCTGGACGGAACATATGGCTACACCTTC.

The V and J genes are TRBV27 and TRBJ1-2, with no clear D. The CDR3 sequence is 13 residues long. Germline CDR1 and CDR2: MNHEY and SMNVEV (reference sequence). Between the trimmed V and J ends, which lost 8 bases and 4 bases, there was a span of 14 bases. Written as DNA, the CDR3 is TGTGCCAGCGCCCCGCGGGCAATCTATGGCTACACCTTC. Its protein is CASAPRAIYGYTF.

The rearrangement joins TRBV6-5 to TRBJ2-2; D gene ambiguous. V gave up 3 bases and J gave up 3 bases, with 17 bases separating them. In germline, CDR1 is MNHEY, CDR2 SVGAGI. The CDR3 spans 17 residues. The CDR3 DNA sequence: TGTGCCAGCAGTTATGACGGGCAGAGGTGGTACACCGGGGAGCTGTTTTTT. Encoded protein: CASSYDGQRWYTGELFF.

On this clonotype: A read error may explain this, as a much larger clone is one base away. V and J are TRBV20-1 and TRBJ2-3; TRBD1 agrees at 8 bases. There are 13 residues in the CDR3. CDR1 and CDR2 (germline): DFQATT, SNEGSKA (reference sequence). This CDR3 reads CSAVEDRADQQCF. The DNA of the CDR3 is TGCAGTGCCGTGGAGGACAGGGCGGATCAGCAGTGCTTC.

The rearrangement uses TRBV10-3 and TRBJ1-1; the D is unclear. Germline CDR1 is ENHRY and CDR2 is SYGVKD. Trimming left V 9 bases short and J 0 bases short, with 14 bases between. This CDR3 is 14 amino acids long. Here the CDR3 DNA reads TGTGCCATTTCCCCCGGACGAGTGAACACTGAAGCTTTCTTT. Residues: CAISPGRVNTEAFF.

This clonotype appeared a few times. This chain uses TRBV7-8 with TRBJ2-7; 7 bases are shared with TRBD2. The CDR3 sequence is 13 residues long. The J segment lost 6 bases and the V segment lost 1 base, leaving 3 bases of the junction unmatched. Per germline, CDR1 SGHVS and CDR2 FQNEAQ. The CDR3 region has the DNA TGTGCCAGCAGCTTAGTGGGGGAGGGCGAGCAGTACTTC. This codes for CASSLVGEGEQYF.

J is TRBJ1-5 and V is TRBV15; D may be TRBD1 (5 bases). Trimming pared 4 bases from V and 0 bases from J, leaving 16 bases between. From germline, CDR1 is LNHNV and CDR2 YYDKDF (reference sequence). The CDR3 extends over 17 amino acids. CDR3 nucleotides: TGTGCCACCAGCAACTCCCTGGGGGAGAATAGCAATCAGCCCCAGCATTTT. The encoded protein is CATSNSLGENSNQPQHF.

The gene calls are TRBV25-1 and TRBJ1-3, with D possibly TRBD1 on 5 matching bases. The germline V gene has CDR1 MGHDK and CDR2 SYGVNS. Trimming stripped 4 bases from V and 2 bases from J, with 12 bases between. This CDR3 has 15 residues. CDR3 sequence reads: CASSAPGGAGNTIYF. The DNA of the CDR3 is TGTGCCAGCAGTGCCCCGGGAGGGGCTGGAAACACCATATATTTT. Full variable domain (rest looked up from reference TRBV25-1 and TRBJ1-3): EADIYQTPRYLVIGTGKKITLECSQTMGHDKMYWYQQDPGMELHLIHYSYGVNSTEKGDLSSESTVSRIRTEHFPLTLESARPSHTSQYLCASSAPGGAGNTIYFGEGSWLTVV.

This rearrangement joins TRBV5-1 to TRBJ2-1; TRBD2 might be the D (5 bases). The germline V gene encodes CDR1 SGHRS and CDR2 YFSETQ. V lost 2 bases and J 4 bases, leaving 16 bases between the germline ends. The CDR3 has 16 residues. CDR3 bases: TGCGCCAGCAGCTTACTACTAGGGTCTTCGTACAATGAGCAGTTCTTC. Its protein is CASSLLLGSSYNEQFF.

A few counts support this clonotype. The DNA for the CDR3 is TGTGCCAGTACCCGGAAAGTGAGCACAGATACGCAGTATTTT. It translates to CASTRKVSTDTQYF. V and J are TRBV19 and TRBJ2-3; D gene uncertain. The CDR3 is made up of 14 amino acids. Trimming took off 7 bases at V and 0 bases at J, with 11 bases between the two ends. Germline V lookup: CDR1 LNHDA, CDR2 SQIVND (reference sequence).

Many counts were recorded for this clonotype. This chain uses TRBV6-1 with TRBJ2-5, with 8 bases lining up with TRBD1. Trimming took 5 bases from V and 1 from J; bases not matched to a gene: 3. The CDR3 runs 14 residues. Germline V lookup: CDR1 MNHNS, CDR2 SASEGT. The CDR3 is CASSPGQGQETQYF. The DNA of the CDR3 is TGTGCCAGCAGTCCCGGACAGGGCCAAGAGACCCAGTACTTC.

This clonotype was seen many times. The chain employs TRBV10-2 and TRBJ2-3, with D unclear. The length of the CDR3 is 12 residues. Per the germline V gene, CDR1 is WSHSY and CDR2 is SAAADI. Trimming removed 4 bases from V and 11 bases from J, with 13 bases in between. The CDR3 DNA is TGCGCCAGCAGTGCGATACCCGAGGAGCAGTATTTT. Its translation is CASSAIPEEQYF.

This clonotype was detected many times. The chain couples TRBV20-1 to TRBJ1-5; D call uncertain. The germline V gene has CDR1 DFQATT and CDR2 SNEGSKA (reference sequence). The CDR3 runs to 16 residues. Between the trimmed V and J ends, which lost 0 bases and 7 bases, there was a span of 19 bases. The CDR3: CSAREVYSRSEQPQHF. The CDR3 DNA is TGCAGTGCTAGAGAAGTTTACAGTAGATCGGAACAGCCCCAGCATTTT.

This clonotype was counted only a few times. The genes are TRBV7-3 and TRBJ1-6; D remains unclear. The germline V gene has CDR1 SGHTA and CDR2 FQGTGA. Trimming took 4 bases from V and 5 from J, leaving 9 bases between them. The CDR3 has 14 residues. CDR3 nucleotides: TGTGCCAGCAGCTCCGGACGGAATAATTCACCCCTCCACTTT. Translating it yields CASSSGRNNSPLHF.

This clonotype was counted many times. This chain links TRBV6-1 with TRBJ1-2; 9 positions match TRBD1. Germline V CDR1 and CDR2: MNHNS, SASEGT. The CDR3 loop spans 14 amino acids. V was pared by 8 bases and J by 10 bases, with 14 bases of the junction left unmatched. This CDR3 reads CASQLDRGRSSYTF. In DNA form, the CDR3 reads TGTGCCAGCCAGCTGGACAGGGGTAGAAGCTCCTACACCTTC.

This clonotype has at least ten counts. V gene TRBV11-3 combines with J gene TRBJ2-1; 7 positions agree with TRBD2. Trimming took 5 bases from V and 1 from J; bases not matched to a gene: 8. CDR1 and CDR2 from the germline V gene are SGHNT and YENEEA. The CDR3 runs to 16 residues. The CDR3 loop is CASSPQGGRSYNEQFF. The CDR3, as DNA: TGTGCCAGCAGCCCCCAGGGCGGGAGATCCTACAATGAGCAGTTCTTC.

V usage is TRBV10-2 and J usage is TRBJ2-1, with 8 nucleotides matching TRBD2. From germline, CDR1 is WSHSY and CDR2 SAAADI. J lost 7 bases, V lost 4 bases, and 18 bases had no gene match. The length of the CDR3 is 18 residues. Here the CDR3 DNA reads TGCGCCAGCAGTGGCCTAATACCGGGACTAGTGATATTGAATGAGCAGTTCTTC. As protein: CASSGLIPGLVILNEQFF.

This clonotype was seen repeatedly, ten times or more. The chain employs TRBV29-1 and TRBJ2-7; 13 positions agree with TRBD2. Germline CDR1 reads SQVTM; CDR2 reads ANQGSEA. The CDR3 is made up of 16 amino acids. V was clipped by 1 base and J by 2 bases; unmatched bases: 5. The CDR3 region has the DNA TGCAGCGTTGAAGGGGTCGGACTAGCGGGAGCCTACGAGCAGTACTTC. Protein sequence: CSVEGVGLAGAYEQYF.

This clonotype was seen more than once but under ten times. The chain has TRBV6-5 and TRBJ2-5; possibly TRBD1 for D (5 bases). Germline lookup yields CDR1 MNHEY and CDR2 SVGAGI. V shed 1 base and J shed 4 bases, with 13 bases lying between them. The length of the CDR3 is 15 residues. CDR3 residues: CASSYWQGRGETQYF. The CDR3 DNA follows: TGTGCCAGCAGTTACTGGCAGGGTAGGGGAGAGACCCAGTACTTC.

This clonotype showed up many times. The rearrangement uses TRBV18 and TRBJ2-3; perhaps D is TRBD1 or TRBD2 (6 bases each). V was pared by 3 bases and J by 0 bases, with 13 bases between. CDR3 length: 16 residues. CDR1 is KGHSH and CDR2 is LQKENI in the germline V gene. The CDR3 sequence is CASSPPTGASTDTQYF. CDR3 DNA sequence: TGTGCCAGCTCACCCCCAACGGGGGCTAGCACAGATACGCAGTATTTT.

A remark on this clonotype: A much larger clone is a single base away; this may be a read error. This likely comes from a read error, as the CDR3 has no conserved phenylalanine or tryptophan at its end. The rearrangement joins TRBV10-3 to TRBJ1-1, with a weak D call TRBD1 (5 bases). V lost 4 bases and J 2 bases, leaving 11 bases between the germline ends. The CDR3 covers 14 residues. CDR1 ENHRY and CDR2 SYGVKD come from the germline V gene. The DNA for the CDR3 is TGTGCCATCAGTGGGAGACAGCCAAACACTGAAGCTTTCCTT. Its protein is CAISGRQPNTEAFL.